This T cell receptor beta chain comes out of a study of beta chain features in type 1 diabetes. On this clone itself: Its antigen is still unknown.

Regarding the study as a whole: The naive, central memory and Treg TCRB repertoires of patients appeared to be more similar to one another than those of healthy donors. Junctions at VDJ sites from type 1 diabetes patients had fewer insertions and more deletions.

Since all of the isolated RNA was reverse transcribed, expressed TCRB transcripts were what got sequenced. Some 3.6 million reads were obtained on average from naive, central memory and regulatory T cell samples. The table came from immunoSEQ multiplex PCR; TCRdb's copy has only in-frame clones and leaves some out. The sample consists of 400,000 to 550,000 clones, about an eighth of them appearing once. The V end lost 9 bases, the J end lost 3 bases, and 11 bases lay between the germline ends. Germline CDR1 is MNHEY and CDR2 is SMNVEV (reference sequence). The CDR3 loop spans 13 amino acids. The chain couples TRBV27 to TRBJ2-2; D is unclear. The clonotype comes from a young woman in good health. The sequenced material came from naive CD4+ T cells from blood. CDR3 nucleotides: TGTGCCAGTGGCCCGTTACACACCGGGGAGCTGTTTTTT. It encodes CASGPLHTGELFF.